This entry lists 29 T cell receptor beta chains sequenced from one sample in a study of T cell responses to AZD1222 COVID-19 vaccine. Assay used: immunoSEQ multiplex PCR; TCRdb lists only in-frame clones, some missing. The repertoire holds under 150,000 clones, with 70% to 90% as singletons. Material: peripheral blood, obtained on day 0 of AZD1222 vaccination. These TCRs come from an adult in good health.

This clone was detected once. The V call is TRBV29-1, the J call TRBJ1-2; tentative D call: TRBD1 (6 bases). V was trimmed by 1 base and J by 8 bases, leaving 20 bases between them. The CDR3 sequence is 15 residues long. In germline, CDR1 is SQVTM, CDR2 ANQGSEA. The CDR3 spells CSVEGVSGTSKGYTF. CDR3 nucleotide sequence: TGCAGCGTTGAAGGGGTCTCAGGGACAAGTAAGGGCTACACCTTC.

The rearrangement joins TRBV7-3 to TRBJ2-2; D not certain. V was cut by 1 base and J by 5 bases, with 8 bases left in between. The CDR3 contains 14 residues. Germline loops: CDR1 SGHTA, CDR2 FQGTGA. The CDR3 DNA reads TGTGCCAGCAGCTTAAAAGTTCCAACCGGGGAGCTGTTTTTT. It yields the protein CASSLKVPTGELFF.

J is TRBJ1-1 and V is TRBV30; 7 bases agree with TRBD1. V shed 4 bases and J 5 bases; nucleotides not matched to a gene: 10. Germline loops: CDR1 GTSNPN, CDR2 SVGIG (reference sequence). CDR3 length equals 14 residues. The CDR3 sequence is CAWKSRGRETEAFF. DNA of the CDR3: TGTGCCTGGAAGAGTAGGGGGCGCGAGACTGAAGCTTTCTTT.

The V call is TRBV6-5, the J call TRBJ1-5, with D perhaps matching TRBD1 (5 bases). CDR1 is MNHEY and CDR2 is SVGAGI in the germline V gene. Trimming removed 5 bases at V and 6 bases at J, with 14 bases between. CDR3 length: 14 residues. The CDR3 coding sequence is TGTGCCAGCAGTAGGGAGAGGGGCCGTCAGCCCCAGCATTTT. Translated, it gives CASSRERGRQPQHF.

The CDR3 sequence is CASSLEFF. The CDR3, as DNA: TGTGCCAGCAGTCTGGAGTTCTTC. The genes are TRBV7-9 and TRBJ2-1; no clear D. From germline, CDR1 is SEHNR and CDR2 FQNEAQ (reference sequence). The germline V and J ends were trimmed by 6 bases and 14 bases, with 5 bases remaining between them. The CDR3 spans 8 residues.

The rearrangement joins TRBV5-1 to TRBJ2-3, with TRBD1 matching 8 bases. CDR3 length: 14 residues. Looked up from germline, CDR1 is SGHRS and CDR2 is YFSETQ. Trimming cost V 3 bases and J 3 bases; bases outside gene matches: 3. CDR3 sequence: CASSSGQVTDTQYF. CDR3 nucleotides: TGCGCCAGCAGCTCGGGACAGGTTACAGATACGCAGTATTTT.

The chain couples TRBV9 to TRBJ1-2; D is possibly TRBD1 (6 bases). The CDR3 runs to 15 residues. The germline V gene has CDR1 SGDLS and CDR2 YYNGEE. The V end lost 4 bases, the J end lost 4 bases, and 17 bases lay between the germline ends. The CDR3 coding sequence is TGTGCCAGCAGCTCGAGTACGACAGGACCCTATGGCTACACCTTC. This gives the protein CASSSSTTGPYGYTF. Complete variable domain (other parts from reference TRBV9 and TRBJ1-2): DSGVTQTPKHLITATGQRVTLRCSPRSGDLSVYWYQQSLDQGLQFLIQYYNGEERAKGNILERFSAQQFPDLHSELNLSSLELGDSALYFCASSSSTTGPYGYTFGSGTRLTVV.

The chain has TRBV7-9 and TRBJ2-7; 8 bases map to TRBD2. Germline CDR1 SEHNR, CDR2 FQNEAQ (reference sequence). The CDR3 runs to 16 residues. Trimming removed 3 bases from V and 3 bases from J; junction bases left unmatched: 10. CDR3 residues: CASSFPGLAGYYEQYF. Here the CDR3 DNA reads TGTGCCAGCAGCTTCCCTGGTTTAGCGGGATACTACGAGCAGTACTTC.

This clone was recorded a few times. The rearrangement uses TRBV3-1 (or the pseudogene TRBV3-2) and TRBJ1-2; possibly TRBD1 for D (5 bases). The V end lost 0 bases, the J end lost 0 bases, and 17 bases lay between the germline ends. Germline CDR1 reads LGHDT; CDR2 reads YNNKEL (reference sequence). The CDR3 length is 18 residues. CDR3 loop: CASSQEVSGTLANYGYTF. The CDR3 DNA follows: TGTGCCAGCAGCCAAGAAGTGTCAGGGACTTTAGCTAACTATGGCTACACCTTC.

This clone occurred once. The chain joins TRBV24-1 to TRBJ2-1, with TRBD2 matching over 14 bases. Germline values: CDR1 KGHDR, CDR2 SFDVKD. The CDR3 covers 17 residues. V shed 0 bases and J 10 bases; nucleotides not matched to a gene: 7. The CDR3 is CATSDLGPGLAGAEQFF. CDR3 DNA sequence: TGTGCCACCAGTGATTTGGGACCGGGACTAGCGGGAGCCGAGCAGTTCTTC.

The V gene is TRBV6-5, the J gene TRBJ2-2; 13 nucleotides match TRBD2. CDR1 is MNHEY, CDR2 SVGAGI, per germline. After removal of 4 bases from V and 5 bases from J, the junction contained 4 bases not matched to a gene. The CDR3 sequence is 16 residues long. This CDR3 is CASSSVGLAGTGELFF. CDR3 nucleotides: TGTGCCAGCAGTTCCGTGGGACTAGCGGGAACCGGGGAGCTGTTTTTT.

The chain uses TRBV30 and TRBJ2-7, with TRBD1 as a possible D gene (6 bases). Germline CDR1 is GTSNPN and CDR2 is SVGIG (reference sequence). CDR3 length: 15 residues. Trimming took off 3 bases at V and 3 bases at J, with 18 bases between the two ends. The CDR3 coding sequence is TGTGCCTGGAGCTTGCCAGGGGCGGGCGTCTACGAGCAGTACTTC. This sequence encodes CAWSLPGAGVYEQYF.

This chain joins TRBV5-4 and TRBJ1-1, with D unclear. The V end was cut by 0 bases, the J end by 6 bases, with 9 bases between. This CDR3 spans 13 amino acids. The germline gives CDR1 SGHNT, CDR2 YYREEE (reference sequence). In DNA form, the CDR3 reads TGTGCCAGCAGCTTGGTAGATTGGCCTGAAGCTTTCTTT. Translated, it gives CASSLVDWPEAFF.

The chain has TRBV29-1 and TRBJ1-4; D is unresolved. Looked up from germline, CDR1 is SQVTM and CDR2 is ANQGSEA. V lost 1 base, J lost 0 bases, and 9 bases lay in between. The CDR3 runs 15 residues. The CDR3 spells CSVEARDPTNEKLFF. CDR3 bases: TGCAGCGTTGAAGCCCGGGATCCAACTAATGAAAAACTGTTTTTT.

V is TRBV20-1 and J is TRBJ1-2, with 9 bases fitting TRBD1. The V segment lost 3 bases and the J segment 4 bases; nucleotides outside the gene matches: 6. CDR1 and CDR2 from the germline V gene are DFQATT and SNEGSKA (reference sequence). The CDR3 sequence is 14 residues long. The CDR3 region has the DNA TGCAGTGCTAGTAACAGGGGGCCCCGCTATGGCTACACCTTC. This translates into CSASNRGPRYGYTF.

This chain connects TRBV7-9 to TRBJ2-7; 9 nucleotides agree with TRBD1. J lost 8 bases, V lost 3 bases, and 5 bases had no gene match. CDR3 size: 13 residues. Germline-derived CDR1 and CDR2 are SEHNR and FQNEAQ (reference sequence). This CDR3 reads CASSFEQGAKQYF. CDR3 nucleotide sequence: TGTGCCAGCAGCTTCGAACAGGGGGCGAAGCAGTACTTC.

The chain has TRBV19 and TRBJ2-3; 8 bases line up with TRBD2. Germline V gene lookup returns CDR1 LNHDA and CDR2 SQIVND (reference sequence). This CDR3 comprises 15 residues. Trimming removed 3 bases from V and 1 base from J; junction bases left unmatched: 3. Here the CDR3 reads CASSMGLGGTDTQYF. The CDR3 bases are TGTGCCAGTAGTATGGGACTAGGAGGCACAGATACGCAGTATTTT.

CDR3 protein: CATRRGNTEAFF. CDR3 in DNA: TGTGCCACGAGACGAGGAAACACTGAAGCTTTCTTT. The V call is TRBV27, the J call TRBJ1-1, with unresolved D. This CDR3 spans 12 amino acids. Per the germline V gene, CDR1 is MNHEY and CDR2 is SMNVEV (reference sequence). With 10 bases removed from V and 2 bases from J, the gap between germline ends came to 11 bases.

The chain is built from TRBV24-1 and TRBJ2-4; D possibly corresponds to TRBD1 (5 bases). Trimming shortened V by 6 bases and J by 5 bases, and 16 bases separated the two germline ends. Germline V gene lookup returns CDR1 KGHDR and CDR2 SFDVKD. This CDR3 region has 15 residues. DNA of the CDR3: TGTGCCACCAGTTCAGGATGGGGCTCTCAAAACATTCAGTACTTC. Protein sequence: CATSSGWGSQNIQYF.

The rearrangement links TRBV19 to TRBJ1-2, with 10 positions matching TRBD1. The germline V gene encodes CDR1 LNHDA and CDR2 SQIVND (reference sequence). The CDR3 runs to 14 residues. J lost 4 bases, V lost 6 bases, and 5 bases had no gene match. The CDR3 region has the DNA TGTGCCAGTAGCCGGGACAGGGGCCCCTATGGCTACACCTTC. Translation gives CASSRDRGPYGYTF.

The J gene is TRBJ2-6, the V gene TRBV27; D unclear. The CDR3 extends over 14 amino acids. The V and J ends lost 2 bases and 2 bases respectively, with 4 bases between them. Looked up from germline, CDR1 is MNHEY and CDR2 is SMNVEV (reference sequence). DNA of the CDR3: TGTGCCAGCAGTTTAACCGCTGGGGCCAACGTCCTGACTTTC. Residues: CASSLTAGANVLTF.

The V call is TRBV7-2, the J call TRBJ1-6; D is unresolved. V lost 4 bases, J lost 9 bases, and 13 bases lay in between. The CDR3 spans 14 residues. Germline values: CDR1 SGHTA, CDR2 FQGNSA. CDR3 DNA: TGTGCCAGCAGCTCCCGGGCCTGGGGTTCACCCCTCCACTTT. As protein: CASSSRAWGSPLHF.

This clone was picked up one time. The chain joins TRBV19 to TRBJ1-5, with unresolved D. Germline CDR1 reads LNHDA; CDR2 reads SQIVND (reference sequence). This CDR3 has 16 amino acids. V lost 6 bases to trimming and J lost 1 base, with 16 bases between them. In nucleotides, the CDR3 is TGTGCCAGTAGACCCCAGATGGGTTTGAGCAATCAGCCCCAGCATTTT. This translates into CASRPQMGLSNQPQHF. The whole variable domain, filled in from reference TRBV19 and TRBJ1-5, reads DGGITQSPKYLFRKEGQNVTLSCEQNLNHDAMYWYRQDPGQGLRLIYYSQIVNDFQKGDIAEGYSVSREKKESFPLTVTSAQKNPTAFYLCASRPQMGLSNQPQHFGDGTRLSIL.

This clone showed up many times. The V gene is TRBV12-3 or TRBV12-4, the J gene TRBJ2-2; no reliable D call. V was pared by 3 bases and J by 5 bases, with 7 bases between. The CDR3 sequence is 13 residues long. Written as DNA, the CDR3 is TGTGCCAGCAGTTTCGGGCTAACCGGGGAGCTGTTTTTT. Translated: CASSFGLTGELFF.

This clone has only a few counts. This chain connects TRBV6-5 to TRBJ2-7, with D perhaps matching TRBD1 or TRBD2 (5 bases each). The length of the CDR3 is 15 residues. Germline CDR1 reads MNHEY; CDR2 reads SVGAGI. Between the trimmed V and J ends, which lost 2 bases and 3 bases, there was a span of 14 bases. CDR3 residues: CASSYPGTASYEQYF. For the CDR3, the DNA is TGTGCCAGCAGTTACCCCGGGACCGCCAGCTACGAGCAGTACTTC.

This chain links TRBV11-2 with TRBJ1-3; D is perhaps TRBD1 (6 bases). This CDR3 has 17 residues. The V and J ends lost 1 base and 4 bases respectively, with 17 bases between them. Germline V gene lookup returns CDR1 SGHAT and CDR2 FQNNGV. The CDR3 coding sequence is TGTGCCAGCAGCTTAGCCCCCCGGGGGGCGAGGGGAAACACCATATATTTT. Translation gives CASSLAPRGARGNTIYF.

The rearrangement uses TRBV11-3 and TRBJ2-4; 8 bases match TRBD2. Trimming removed 11 bases from V and 0 bases from J; junction bases left unmatched: 15. Germline assignment: CDR1 SGHNT and CDR2 YENEEA. The CDR3 length is 17 residues. The CDR3 sequence: CAPLAGPAALAKNIQYF. The CDR3 DNA reads as TGTGCCCCCCTAGCGGGCCCCGCCGCTCTAGCCAAAAACATTCAGTACTTC.

The chain carries TRBV4-1 and TRBJ2-7; the D is unclear. The CDR3 sequence is 11 residues long. The germline V gene encodes CDR1 MGHRA and CDR2 YSYEKL. V was shortened by 6 bases and J by 5 bases, with 8 bases between the two germline ends. The CDR3: CASSTVNEQYF. DNA for the CDR3: TGCGCCAGCAGTACAGTAAACGAGCAGTACTTC.

The genes are TRBV5-8 and TRBJ1-2, with D unresolved. With 0 bases removed from V and 4 bases from J, the gap between germline ends came to 7 bases. Germline values: CDR1 SGHTS, CDR2 YDEGEE. The CDR3 totals 13 residues. The CDR3: CASSLVGSYGYTF. As DNA, the CDR3 is TGTGCCAGCAGCTTGGTTGGGTCCTATGGCTACACCTTC.